The rows below give T cell receptor beta chains drawn from one sample of a study of human T cells and chemical hapten exposure. One entry per CDR3 protein, called by TCRdb with MiXCR from the RACE reads. The table records approximately 260,000 distinct CDR3 sequences, around 7.7% of them present only once. Here the sequenced sample was whole blood, taken in connection with sensitization to the hapten diphenylcyclopropenone (DPC). These receptor sequences come from a man between 18 and 35 years old with alopecia areata. Some clones in this sample may be carry-over from other donors' samples. The conserved cysteine and the conserved F or W are not part of the CDR3 here. Fields, in order: CDR3 protein, V gene, J gene.

CDR3aa: ASRDGQGGYT; v_gene: TRBV28; j_gene: TRBJ1-2
CDR3aa: ASSLAAGRSTQY; v_gene: TRBV7-2; j_gene: TRBJ2-3
CDR3aa: SVEGAPGKENTEAF; v_gene: TRBV29-1; j_gene: TRBJ1-1
CDR3aa: ASSRGGETQY; v_gene: TRBV28; j_gene: TRBJ2-5
CDR3aa: ASSYQGGAF; v_gene: TRBV6-5; j_gene: TRBJ1-1
CDR3aa: AISERDTVSYEQY; v_gene: TRBV10-3; j_gene: TRBJ2-7
CDR3aa: ASSFHRTGHAGELF; v_gene: TRBV5-6; j_gene: TRBJ2-2
CDR3aa: ASSQDLYYGYT; v_gene: TRBV14; j_gene: TRBJ1-2
CDR3aa: ASSQGGGIEQY; v_gene: TRBV9; j_gene: TRBJ2-7
CDR3aa: SARRRVGTEAF; v_gene: TRBV20-1; j_gene: TRBJ1-1
CDR3aa: ASSPDRGQPYGYT; v_gene: TRBV5-1; j_gene: TRBJ1-2
CDR3aa: ASSSILEPQH; v_gene: TRBV6-6; j_gene: TRBJ1-5
CDR3aa: ASSLGHGVTNEQF; v_gene: TRBV5-1; j_gene: TRBJ2-1
CDR3aa: ASSLAQNYEQY; v_gene: TRBV11-2; j_gene: TRBJ2-7
CDR3aa: AISETGPSNYGYT; v_gene: TRBV10-3; j_gene: TRBJ1-2
CDR3aa: ASSQEPTANTGELF; v_gene: TRBV4-1; j_gene: TRBJ2-2
CDR3aa: ASSIRSGTAAEKLF; v_gene: TRBV5-1; j_gene: TRBJ1-4
CDR3aa: ASTQNGFWAEAF; v_gene: TRBV6-2/TRBV6-3; j_gene: TRBJ1-1
CDR3aa: ASSDSHSNQPQH; v_gene: TRBV2; j_gene: TRBJ1-5
CDR3aa: ATSGVANTGELF; v_gene: TRBV24-1; j_gene: TRBJ2-2
CDR3aa: ASSLVEVPNNSPLH; v_gene: TRBV18; j_gene: TRBJ1-6
CDR3aa: ASSYFPSTDTQY; v_gene: TRBV6-2/TRBV6-3; j_gene: TRBJ2-3
CDR3aa: AIRSTGVGYEQY; v_gene: TRBV10-3; j_gene: TRBJ2-7
CDR3aa: ASSLVWGLNEKLF; v_gene: TRBV7-6; j_gene: TRBJ1-4
CDR3aa: AISEPSNFGTDTQY; v_gene: TRBV10-3; j_gene: TRBJ2-3